This entry is about one T cell receptor (beta chain). The data derive from a study of blood T cell repertoires in COVID-19. As for the study in general: PBMCs, B-cell-depleted T cells, or T cells provided the cDNA or gDNA that made up the material.

The CDR3 has 17 residues. Trimming cost V 6 bases and J 5 bases, with 23 bases left between them. CDR1 and CDR2 (germline): LNHDA, SQIVND (reference sequence). Assay: immunoSEQ multiplex PCR; the TCRdb copy retains only in-frame clones and omits some. Of approximately 88,000 clones detected, approximately 84% appear once; the ten largest clones hold 6.3%. The chain recombines TRBV19 with TRBJ2-1; TRBD1 might be the D (6 bases). The specimen was peripheral blood. This receptor was taken from a man between 65 and 85 years old with COVID-19, enrolled during active disease. CDR3 in DNA: TGTGCCAGTAGACCGGGACAAGGGATAAAGGGACACAATGAGCAGTTCTTC. Translating it yields CASRPGQGIKGHNEQFF. The full variable domain, its missing parts supplied by reference TRBV19 and TRBJ2-1, is DGGITQSPKYLFRKEGQNVTLSCEQNLNHDAMYWYRQDPGQGLRLIYYSQIVNDFQKGDIAEGYSVSREKKESFPLTVTSAQKNPTAFYLCASRPGQGIKGHNEQFFGPGTRLTVL.